What follows is one T cell receptor (beta chain) and its context. These data originate in a study of blood T cell repertoires in COVID-19. The assay was immunoSEQ multiplex PCR, and TCRdb's table has in-frame clones only and misses some. The table records approximately 290,000 clones, about 91% of them present only once. Germline CDR1 reads SGHAT; CDR2 reads FQNNGV. V was trimmed by 3 bases and J by 5 bases, leaving 9 bases between them. The CDR3 runs 13 residues. Sequencing used peripheral blood. The genes are TRBV11-2 and TRBJ2-3; D is perhaps TRBD1 (5 bases). The receptor was isolated from a woman in her sixties with acute or convalescent COVID-19. The CDR3: CASSLQGLDTQYF. CDR3 DNA sequence: TGTGCCAGCAGCTTGCAGGGTTTAGATACGCAGTATTTT.